A selection of T cell receptor beta chains follows, all from one sample in a study of T cell responses to AZD1222 COVID-19 vaccine. Measured with immunoSEQ multiplex PCR; TCRdb has only the in-frame clones, and not every one. The sample includes 160,000 or so clones, around 86% of them seen just once. The sequenced sample was peripheral blood, obtained 28 days after the second AZD1222 dose. The source is an adult who received the AZD1222 COVID-19 vaccine. Each CDR3 is given with its conserved first and last residue. The order of the fields is clone size, V gene, J gene, D gene, CDR3 protein, CDR3 DNA. D genes are given only for firm matches. A clone size is listed for some rows: how often the clone was seen (once, few, many), or a class if it is expanded.

-	TRBV7-8	TRBJ1-6	-	CASSPTRRGAFLDSPLHF	TGTGCCAGCAGCCCCACCAGGCGGGGGGCTTTCTTGGATTCACCCCTCCACTTT
-	TRBV28	TRBJ2-5	TRBD1	CASSFSGGNRGSQETQYF	TGTGCCAGCAGTTTCTCTGGTGGGAACAGGGGTTCACAAGAGACCCAGTACTTC
-	TRBV4-2	TRBJ1-4	-	CASSQDPPRGLGEKLFF	TGTGCCAGCAGCCAAGATCCCCCACGGGGTTTAGGGGAAAAACTGTTTTTT
-	TRBV4-3	TRBJ2-2	TRBD2	CASSHPSGQNTGELFF	TGCGCCAGCAGCCATCCTAGCGGGCAGAACACCGGGGAGCTGTTTTTT
-	TRBV6-5	TRBJ1-4	TRBD1	CATDRQGAANEKLFF	TGTGCCACCGATCGACAGGGGGCGGCTAATGAAAAACTGTTTTTT
-	TRBV6-2/TRBV6-3	TRBJ2-5	-	CASSTPPGGGKTQYF	TGTGCCAGCAGTACCCCGCCCGGGGGCGGGAAGACCCAGTACTTC
-	TRBV29-1	TRBJ1-2	TRBD1	CSVGTGGHGYTF	TGCAGCGTTGGGACAGGTGGACATGGCTACACCTTC
few	TRBV7-9	TRBJ2-7	-	CASSLEWGNEQYF	TGTGCCAGCAGCTTAGAATGGGGAAACGAGCAGTACTTC
-	TRBV5-1	TRBJ2-1	TRBD2	CASSESGRAGEQFF	TGCGCCAGCAGCGAAAGCGGGAGGGCCGGTGAGCAGTTCTTC
-	TRBV19	TRBJ1-2	-	CASSIRGNYGYTF	TGTGCCAGTAGTATAAGGGGGAACTATGGCTACACCTTC
once	TRBV29-1	TRBJ1-2	-	CSVGGGPNYGYTF	TGCAGCGTTGGTGGGGGGCCCAACTATGGCTACACCTTC
-	TRBV19	TRBJ1-2	TRBD1	CASSRDRRYGYTF	TGTGCCAGTAGTCGGGACAGGAGATATGGCTACACCTTC
few	TRBV7-9	TRBJ1-4	-	CASSLAPTGRGEKLFF	TGTGCCAGCAGCTTAGCCCCGACAGGTCGGGGAGAAAAACTGTTTTTT
-	TRBV28	TRBJ2-7	-	CASSLPGVYEQYF	TGTGCCAGCAGTTTACCGGGGGTATACGAGCAGTACTTC
once	TRBV6-5	TRBJ1-3	-	CASSRAGNPGNTIYF	TGTGCCAGCAGTCGAGCTGGGAATCCTGGAAACACCATATATTTT
-	TRBV6-2/TRBV6-3	TRBJ2-7	TRBD2	CASSPGLAVAYEQYF	TGTGCCAGCAGTCCCGGACTAGCAGTCGCCTACGAGCAGTACTTC
-	TRBV5-6	TRBJ2-7	-	CASSRRKQPRFGYEQYF	TGTGCCAGCAGCCGCCGTAAACAGCCGAGGTTTGGGTACGAGCAGTACTTC
-	TRBV6-6	TRBJ2-7	TRBD2	CASRTGGDEQYF	TGTGCCAGCAGGACGGGGGGAGATGAGCAGTACTTC
once	TRBV9	TRBJ2-1	TRBD2	CASSVLAGGPYNEQFF	TGTGCCAGCAGCGTTCTAGCGGGAGGGCCCTACAATGAGCAGTTCTTC
-	TRBV11-2	TRBJ1-4	-	CASSFGTINEKLFF	TGTGCCAGCAGCTTCGGGACAATTAATGAAAAACTGTTTTTT
-	TRBV29-1	TRBJ1-4	TRBD1	CSVMGQGVEKLFF	TGCAGCGTCATGGGACAGGGGGTTGAAAAACTGTTTTTT
-	TRBV5-1	TRBJ2-1	TRBD1	CASSWDRVSYNEQFF	TGCGCCAGCAGCTGGGACAGGGTCTCCTACAATGAGCAGTTCTTC
-	TRBV6-2/TRBV6-3	TRBJ1-1	-	CASSYAGYDTEAFF	TGTGCCAGCAGTTACGCAGGGTACGACACTGAAGCTTTCTTT
-	TRBV5-1	TRBJ2-3	-	CASSLRVSTDTQYF	TGCGCCAGCAGCTTGAGGGTGAGCACAGATACGCAGTATTTT
-	TRBV28	TRBJ1-4	TRBD1	CAHSLAGTGVKKLFF	TGTGCCCATTCTTTAGCCGGGACAGGGGTGAAAAAACTGTTTTTT
-	TRBV5-1	TRBJ2-1	-	CASSLEVGPWNEQFF	TGCGCCAGCAGCTTAGAGGTTGGCCCTTGGAATGAGCAGTTCTTC
once	TRBV5-4	TRBJ2-7	-	CASSFVGRSSYEQYF	TGTGCCAGCAGCTTTGTAGGGCGAAGCTCCTACGAGCAGTACTTC
-	TRBV2	TRBJ1-1	-	CASSDNVRGAASGAFF	TGTGCCAGCAGTGATAATGTCAGGGGCGCGGCCTCTGGAGCTTTCTTT
-	TRBV5-4	TRBJ2-3	-	CASSFPKTGVDTQYF	TGTGCCAGCAGCTTCCCCAAAACGGGGGTGGATACGCAGTATTTT
-	TRBV6-1	TRBJ2-5	-	CASSDLRLATQYF	TGTGCCAGCAGTGACCTTAGACTTGCGACCCAGTACTTC
once	TRBV30	TRBJ1-3	-	CAWSGGSGNTIYF	TGTGCCTGGAGTGGGGGTTCGGGAAACACCATATATTTT
-	TRBV18	TRBJ2-1	TRBD1	CASSANRGRGYNEQFF	TGTGCCAGCTCAGCGAACAGGGGAAGGGGTTACAATGAGCAGTTCTTC
-	TRBV5-4	TRBJ1-5	-	CASSQGGEQPQHF	TGTGCCAGCAGCCAGGGAGGAGAGCAGCCCCAGCATTTT
-	TRBV7-6	TRBJ2-1	TRBD1	CASSATQGAEQFF	TGTGCCAGCAGCGCAACCCAGGGGGCAGAGCAGTTCTTC
-	TRBV5-1	TRBJ1-4	-	CASSSGGSGEKLFF	TGCGCCAGCAGCTCCGGGGGTTCCGGTGAAAAACTGTTTTTT
-	TRBV7-6	TRBJ1-3	-	CASRRDESSGNTIYF	TGTGCCAGCAGGCGGGACGAAAGCTCTGGAAACACCATATATTTT
-	TRBV9	TRBJ2-7	-	CASSLSDKYYEQYF	TGTGCCAGCAGCCTGAGTGACAAGTACTACGAGCAGTACTTC
-	TRBV6-5	TRBJ2-1	TRBD2	CASSYQRGPQFF	TGTGCCAGCAGTTACCAGCGGGGCCCTCAGTTCTTC
-	TRBV3-1/TRBV3-2	TRBJ1-1	-	CASSQGAGAEAFF	TGTGCCAGCAGCCAGGGCGCGGGTGCTGAAGCTTTCTTT
-	TRBV6-1	TRBJ1-6	-	CASSEYGAGYNSPLHF	TGTGCCAGCAGTGAATACGGGGCAGGGTATAATTCACCCCTCCACTTT
-	TRBV14	TRBJ1-1	-	CASSLNLGLHTEAFF	TGTGCCAGCAGCCTAAACCTGGGGCTCCACACTGAAGCTTTCTTT
once	TRBV10-3	TRBJ2-1	TRBD2	CAIRGLAGRGNEQFF	TGTGCCATCAGGGGCCTGGCGGGGAGGGGCAATGAGCAGTTCTTC
-	TRBV9	TRBJ2-7	TRBD2	CASSVVGTSGTYEQYF	TGTGCCAGCAGCGTAGTGGGGACTAGCGGGACGTACGAGCAGTACTTC
-	TRBV9	TRBJ2-1	TRBD1	CASSVGTGGVNEQFF	TGTGCCAGCAGCGTAGGGACAGGGGGCGTGAATGAGCAGTTCTTC
-	TRBV6-5	TRBJ1-6	TRBD1	CACTGTEYSPLHF	TGTGCCTGTACCGGGACAGAATATTCACCCCTCCACTTT
-	TRBV5-1	TRBJ2-5	TRBD1	CASSLGEQGRETQYF	TGCGCCAGCAGCTTGGGGGAACAGGGGCGAGAGACCCAGTACTTC